This record covers a single T cell receptor (beta chain). Its specificity is unknown. This record belongs to a study of stem cell transplantation in POMP-related autoinflammatory disease. About the research overall: The study hypothesized thymoproteasome defects skew the TRB repertoire via impaired CD8+ selection.

PRAID combined immunodeficiency and autoinflammation. Sequencing used immunoSEQ multiplex PCR; TCRdb keeps in-frame clones, though not all of them. This sample has some 9,200 clones, with 91% found just once. The CDR3 contains 13 residues. The V and J ends lost 0 bases and 1 base respectively, with 4 bases between them. Germline loops: CDR1 SGHDT, CDR2 YYEEEE. General observations from the study: In patients with PRAID, every analyzed T-cell subset tended to show lower diversity and higher clonality. Unique TRB V-J gene pairings were limited in number in patients with PRAID.

The starting material was CD8+ T cells from PBMCs, obtained before stem cell transplantation. This sequence joins TRBV5-6 and TRBJ1-1; D is uncertain. The clonotype comes from a human donor with POMP-related autoinflammation and immune dysregulation (PRAID). The CDR3 loop reads CASSLAGNTEAFF. The CDR3 DNA follows: TGTGCCAGCAGCTTGGCTGGGAACACTGAAGCTTTCTTT.